The T cell receptor beta chain under discussion was sequenced for a study of CD8 T cells in Susac syndrome. The study sequenced TCR beta in blood CD8+ and CD4+ T cells. TEMRA cells underwent FACS enrichment and CD8+ and CD4+ T cells underwent negative isolation. Unmatched junction bases numbered 6, after V lost 6 bases and J lost 2 bases. The length of the CDR3 is 15 residues. The germline V gene encodes CDR1 LNHDA and CDR2 SQIVND (reference sequence). About 0.45 to 1 ug RNA was reverse transcribed with random hexamers. An immunoSEQ multiplex PCR generated amplified TCR beta CDR3 products spanning 54 Vbeta and 13 Jbeta. MiXCR was run by TCRdb on the immunoSEQ multiplex PCR reads, yielding one entry per CDR3 protein. The table has fewer than 300,000 distinct CDR3 sequences, about 88% seen once; the top ten hold about 0.11%. This clonotype was detected only once.

The receptor was derived from a human donor with multiple sclerosis. The sample taken for sequencing was CD8+ T cells from PBMCs. J is TRBJ2-3 and V is TRBV19; 9 bases are a match to TRBD2. CDR3 sequence (DNA): TGTGCCAGTAGCGAGGCGGGAGGGCCCACAGATACGCAGTATTTT. As protein: CASSEAGGPTDTQYF.